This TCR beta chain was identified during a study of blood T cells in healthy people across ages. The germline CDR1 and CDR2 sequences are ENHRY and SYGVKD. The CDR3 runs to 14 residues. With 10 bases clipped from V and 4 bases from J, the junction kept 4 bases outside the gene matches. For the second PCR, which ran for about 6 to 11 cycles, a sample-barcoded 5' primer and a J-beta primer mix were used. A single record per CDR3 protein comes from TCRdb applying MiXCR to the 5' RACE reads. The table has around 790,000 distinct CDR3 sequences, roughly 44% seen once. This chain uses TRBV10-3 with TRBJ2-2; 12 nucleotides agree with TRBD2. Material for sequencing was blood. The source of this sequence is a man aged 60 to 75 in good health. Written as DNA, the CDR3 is TGTGCCACCGGACTAGCGGGGTCCACCGGGGAGCTGTTTTTT. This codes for CATGLAGSTGELFF.